This TCR beta chain came from a study of regulatory T cells in long-lasting Graves disease. Study-level results: Reduced TCR diversity was observed in persistent Graves' patients versus newly diagnosed patients. Analysis covered peripheral blood alone, not thyroid tissue. Favored gene segments in persistent disease were TRBV28, TRBJ1-2 and TRBJ2-5.

Time point indicated: persistent/refractory GD, antithyroid drugs over 5 years with positive TRAb. The TCR library used RNA extracted from PBMCs. Construction of the TCR beta libraries employed iRepertoire HTBI primers in conjunction with Arm-PCR of CDR3 regions. TCRdb analysed the multiplex PCR reads with MiXCR anew, one entry per CDR3 protein. The sample includes fewer than 550,000 distinct CDR3 sequences, 20% to 25% of them seen just once. The V end was cut by 3 bases, the J end by 2 bases, with 13 bases between. Germline V lookup: CDR1 SGHTA, CDR2 FQGNSA. The CDR3 is 15 amino acids. This clonotype was recorded a few times. The antigen is not known.

The receptor was isolated from a female donor with Graves disease. This chain connects TRBV7-2 to TRBJ2-5; D perhaps matches TRBD1 (6 bases). Sequences were derived from peripheral blood mononuclear cells (PBMCs), sampled when the disease was refractory, from a patient treated with antithyroid drugs. CDR3 residues: CASSLAGAFQETQYF. The CDR3 bases are TGTGCCAGCAGCTTGGCAGGGGCTTTTCAAGAGACCCAGTACTTC.